This entry concerns a single T cell receptor (beta chain). V lost 6 bases, J lost 0 bases, and 8 bases lay in between. CDR1 and CDR2 (germline): SNHLY, FYNNEI. This CDR3 is 14 amino acids long. These data originate in a study of T cell responses to AZD1222 COVID-19 vaccine. About the study: Pooling was applied to second doses at about 4 or about 12 weeks.

TCRdb's copy holds only in-frame clones and misses some; the assay was immunoSEQ multiplex PCR. Here the sample spans 100,000 to 150,000 clones, 92% being singletons. The rearrangement joins TRBV2 to TRBJ2-2; D is perhaps TRBD2 (6 bases). The sequenced sample was peripheral blood, obtained on day 0 of AZD1222 vaccination. This TCR came from an adult in good health. This chain's CDR3 is CASREGANTGELFF. Written as DNA, the CDR3 is TGTGCCAGCAGGGAGGGTGCGAACACCGGGGAGCTGTTTTTT.